Listed below are T cell receptor beta chains from one sample, sequenced in a study of cytomegalovirus exposure and HLA in healthy donors. Sequenced by immunoSEQ multiplex PCR; TCRdb stores in-frame clones only, minus some. The sample carries fewer than 150,000 clones, 78% recorded once. The sequencing input was PBMCs. The receptors shown here come from a male donor in good health and CMV-seronegative. The CDR3 runs from the conserved cysteine through the conserved F or W. The D gene is left open where the match is weak. Clone size is stated in some rows and not others, as once, few, many or a class when expanded.

V gene	J gene	D gene	clone size	CDR3 DNA	CDR3 protein
TRBV30	TRBJ2-5	NA	NA	TGTGCCTGGACCCCCCTAAGTAGAGGAGAGACCCAGTACTTC	CAWTPLSRGETQYF
TRBV5-1	TRBJ2-7	TRBD1	NA	TGCGCCAGCAGCTTGCGGACAGGGGACGAGCAGTACTTC	CASSLRTGDEQYF
TRBV25-1	TRBJ1-1	NA	NA	TGTGCCAGCAGTGATACCGGGTATCGGGAAGCTTTCTTT	CASSDTGYREAFF
TRBV2	TRBJ1-1	NA	NA	TGTGCCAGCCGGGTCAGGGCGGACACTGAAGCTTTCTTT	CASRVRADTEAFF
TRBV5-1	TRBJ2-7	TRBD2	NA	TGCGCCAGCAGCCCAGCGGGGGGAGTCGAGCAGTACTTC	CASSPAGGVEQYF
TRBV4-3	TRBJ1-2	TRBD1	NA	TGCGCCAGCAGCCAAGGGACAGGGGGAGGTTATGGCTACACCTTC	CASSQGTGGGYGYTF
TRBV19	TRBJ2-7	NA	few	TGTGCCAGTAGTGGACACCCCTACGAGCAGTACTTC	CASSGHPYEQYF
TRBV5-1	TRBJ2-7	NA	NA	TGCGCCAGCAGCTTCACGGTGACCTACGAGCAGTACTTC	CASSFTVTYEQYF
TRBV7-9	TRBJ1-5	TRBD1	NA	TGTGCCAGCAGCTTAGGGACAGGGCCCAATCAGCCCCAGCATTTT	CASSLGTGPNQPQHF
TRBV5-1	TRBJ1-1	TRBD1	NA	TGCGCCAGCAGCTTAGACAGGGGGGTGATTGAAGCTTTCTTT	CASSLDRGVIEAFF
TRBV30	TRBJ1-5	NA	NA	TGTGCCTGGAGTACGGCAGGACAGAATCAGCCCCAGCATTTT	CAWSTAGQNQPQHF
TRBV4-2	TRBJ1-6	NA	NA	TGTGCCAGCAGACATAGACAGGAGACTAATTCACCCCTCCACTTT	CASRHRQETNSPLHF
TRBV5-1	TRBJ2-7	TRBD2	NA	TGCGCCAGCAGCTTACGGGGGGAAACCTACGAGCAGTACTTC	CASSLRGETYEQYF
TRBV7-2	TRBJ2-7	TRBD2	NA	TGTGCCAGCAGCCCAGGACTAGCGGGACTTCGTCTCTACGAGCAGTACTTC	CASSPGLAGLRLYEQYF
TRBV7-8	TRBJ2-7	TRBD2	NA	TGTGCCAGCAAAAGAGGGGGGCGGGAGGGGGCCACCTACGAGCAGTACTTC	CASKRGGREGATYEQYF
TRBV9	TRBJ2-2	NA	NA	TGTGCCAGCAGCGACCACGGCACCGGGGAGCTGTTTTTT	CASSDHGTGELFF
TRBV19	TRBJ2-7	NA	NA	TGTGCCAGTAGTATAGGGGCAGACGAGCAGTACTTC	CASSIGADEQYF
TRBV6-6	TRBJ2-3	TRBD1	few	TGTGCCAGCAGGAACACAGGGGCAGGCACAGATACGCAGTATTTT	CASRNTGAGTDTQYF
TRBV5-4	TRBJ2-7	NA	NA	TGTGCCAGCAGCTTGGGGGTCGGGTCCTACGAGCAGTACTTC	CASSLGVGSYEQYF
TRBV10-2	TRBJ1-2	NA	NA	TGCGCCAGCCTACAGGGTAGATGGGGCTACACCTTC	CASLQGRWGYTF